Included here is one T cell receptor beta chain sequence, with context. A read error is possible here, since a much larger clone lies one base away. The authors gated naive CD8 T cells as CD8+CD4-CCR7+CD45RA+ for sorting. CDR1 is DFQATT, CDR2 SNEGSKA, per germline (reference sequence). CDR3 length: 13 amino acids. The germline V and J ends were trimmed by 5 bases and 1 base, with 8 bases remaining between them. TCRdb ran MiXCR on the PCR reads and lists one entry per CDR3 protein. The data show more than 550,000 distinct CDR3 sequences, 25% seen once. The source of the sample is a study of molecular identifiers for immune sequencing clone quantification.

The sequence was obtained from a human donor in good health. Some libraries in this study had Jurkat cell RNA spiked in. The gene calls are TRBV20-1 and TRBJ2-2; D unresolved. Material: naive CD8+ T cells from blood, with Jurkat cell RNA spiked in. Subset specified: FACS-sorted CD8+CD4-CCR7+CD45RA+ naive T cells. CDR3 in amino acids: CSAQKGNTGELFF. CDR3 coding DNA: TGCAGTGCTCAGAAGGGGAACACCGGGGAGCTGTTTTTT.